This T cell receptor beta chain was identified in a study of OX40 agonist ivuxolimab in advanced cancers. Looking at the study overall: The patients' treatment was ivuxolimab, an agonistic anti-OX40 (CD134) antibody. The diagnoses of dose-escalation patients were hepatocellular carcinoma, melanoma, renal cell or head and neck cancer.

This clone came up once. Only in-frame clones appear in the TCRdb table, and some are missing; sequencing was by immunoSEQ multiplex PCR. The table records 70,000 to 95,000 clones, about 90% of them present only once. Sequenced material: CD4+ or CD8+ T cells sorted from blood, taken in a trial of the OX40 agonist ivuxolimab. The TCR originated in an adult with an advanced solid tumor such as melanoma, head and neck, liver or kidney cancer.

The CDR3 sequence: CASSGTGPSSSGNTIYF. DNA of the CDR3: TGTGCCAGCAGTGGGACAGGGCCCTCTAGCTCTGGAAACACCATATATTTT. This sequence joins TRBV2 and TRBJ1-3; 8 bases agree with TRBD1. The CDR3 sequence is 17 residues long. Germline lookup yields CDR1 SNHLY and CDR2 FYNNEI. V was pared by 4 bases and J by 0 bases, with 8 bases of the junction left unmatched.